Listed below are T cell receptor beta chains from one sample, sequenced in a study of tumor-infiltrating lymphocytes in primary liver carcinoma. TCRdb recomputed calls from the multiplex PCR reads with MiXCR, one row per CDR3 protein. Of about 320,000 distinct CDR3 sequences in the sample, 55% to 65% are singletons; the top ten hold about 9.4%. The source material was peripheral blood. The receptor set was obtained from a man aged 35-49 years with primary liver carcinoma and hepatitis B virus infection. The CDR3 runs from the conserved cysteine through the conserved F or W. D genes are given only for firm matches. Expanded clones are given a class, and other clones once, few, many or no size at all.

>TRBJ2-3|-|-|TRBV6-2/TRBV6-3
CASSHSGLDVSDTQYF
TGTGCCAGCAGTCACTCAGGCCTAGATGTCTCAGATACGCAGTATTTT
>TRBJ1-5|TRBD1|once|TRBV4-2
CASSQEATGMIQPQHF
TGTGCCAGCAGCCAAGAAGCGACAGGGATGATTCAGCCCCAGCATTTT
>TRBJ2-3|-|-|TRBV7-9
CVSSAGGPSTDTQYF
TGTGTCAGCAGCGCAGGGGGGCCTAGCACAGATACGCAGTATTTT
>TRBJ2-1|-|once|TRBV12-3/TRBV12-4
CASSLMLSLEQFF
TGTGCCAGCAGTTTAATGCTGAGTCTTGAGCAGTTCTTC
>TRBJ1-5|-|few|TRBV7-8
CASSPRGRSAVNQPQHF
TGTGCCAGCAGCCCCCGTGGTAGATCGGCTGTTAATCAGCCCCAGCATTTT
>TRBJ2-1|TRBD2|-|TRBV5-1
CASSLMTSGRIDEQFF
TGCGCCAGCAGCTTGATGACTAGCGGGAGGATCGATGAGCAGTTCTTC
>TRBJ2-3|-|-|TRBV5-4
CANSLDGGARTDTQYF
TGTGCCAACAGCTTGGATGGGGGGGCAAGGACAGATACGCAGTATTTT
>TRBJ2-3|-|-|TRBV11-2
CASSLTGFTDTQYF
TGTGCCAGCAGCTTAACTGGGTTCACAGATACGCAGTATTTT
>TRBJ2-6|-|many|TRBV4-3
CASSQDWLAGANVLTF
TGCGCCAGCAGCCAAGATTGGCTGGCTGGGGCCAACGTCCTGACTTTC
>TRBJ1-4|-|once|TRBV11-2
CASSLAYRHEKLFF
TGTGCCAGCAGCTTGGCGTACAGACATGAAAAACTGTTTTTT
>TRBJ1-2|-|many|TRBV6-1
CASSGQVVNYGYTF
TGTGCCAGCAGTGGACAGGTTGTAAACTATGGCTACACCTTC
>TRBJ2-7|-|-|TRBV4-2
CANNQDLGARSSYEQYF
TGTGCCAACAACCAAGATTTGGGGGCGCGGAGCTCCTACGAGCAGTACTTC
>TRBJ1-2|-|-|TRBV28
CATPPGSRGNYGYTF
TGTGCCACGCCGCCGGGGTCAAGGGGCAACTATGGCTACACCTTC
>TRBJ1-4|-|once|TRBV6-6
CASSYSNIGEVRNEKLFF
TGTGCCAGCAGTTACTCGAATATCGGGGAGGTGCGTAATGAAAAACTGTTTTTT
>TRBJ1-1|-|few|TRBV28
CASTLNTEAFF
TGTGCCAGCACTCTTAACACTGAAGCTTTCTTT
>TRBJ2-5|TRBD1|-|TRBV5-6
CVSSPPGQGSETQYF
TGTGTCAGCAGCCCCCCAGGACAGGGTTCGGAGACCCAGTACTTC
>TRBJ1-5|-|-|TRBV6-5
CATLGDSLSTDTQHF
TGTGCCACCTTGGGTGACAGCCTTAGCACAGATACGCAGCATTTT
>TRBJ1-6|TRBD1|-|TRBV4-3
CASSRTGESPLHF
TGCGCCAGCAGCCGTACAGGGGAATCACCCCTCCACTTT
>TRBJ2-3|TRBD2|few|TRBV7-9
CASSTSGLTSTDTQYF
TGTGCCAGCAGCACTAGCGGGTTAACTAGCACAGATACGCAGTATTTT
>TRBJ2-2|-|-|TRBV5-1
CASSLSVNTGALFF
TGCGCCAGCAGCTTGTCTGTCAACACCGGGGCGCTGTTTTTT
>TRBJ1-2|-|-|TRBV4-1
CPNSGTGQIYGYTF
TGCCCCAACAGCGGAACCGGACAGATCTATGGCTACACCTTC
>TRBJ1-2|TRBD1|many|TRBV6-6
CASSWTQGARGYTF
TGTGCCAGCAGTTGGACACAGGGGGCGCGTGGCTACACCTTC
>TRBJ1-4|-|-|TRBV30
CAWKAGEKLFF
TGTGCCTGGAAGGCGGGTGAAAAACTGTTTTTT
>TRBJ2-2|TRBD1|-|TRBV10-3
CANSSRTGTDTGELFF
TGTGCCAACAGTTCTCGGACAGGGACGGACACCGGGGAGCTGTTTTTT
>TRBJ2-1|-|many|TRBV11-3
CASSLTPTEQFF
TGTGCCAGCAGCTTAACCCCAACTGAGCAGTTCTTC
>TRBJ1-6|TRBD1|-|TRBV6-5
CASRGTGSDSLLHF
TGTGCCAGCAGGGGGACAGGAAGTGATTCACTCCTCCACTTT
>TRBJ2-2|-|-|TRBV11-2
CASSHSRDTGELFF
TGTGCCAGCAGCCATTCGAGAGATACCGGGGAGCTGTTTTTT
>TRBJ2-7|-|few|TRBV7-9
CASSFSQGDWRHYEQYF
TGTGCCAGCAGCTTCTCTCAGGGGGACTGGCGACACTACGAGCAGTACTTC
>TRBJ2-7|-|once|TRBV4-2
CASSQVGARAYEQYF
TGTGCCAGCAGCCAAGTAGGAGCGAGGGCCTACGAGCAGTACTTC
>TRBJ1-5|-|many|TRBV6-5
CASSPLGANQPQHF
TGTGCCAGCAGTCCCCTAGGGGCCAATCAGCCCCAGCATTTT
>TRBJ2-4|-|-|TRBV7-8
CASSREEAKNIQYF
TGTGCCAGCAGTAGGGAGGAGGCCAAAAACATTCAGTACTTC
>TRBJ2-2|-|-|TRBV28
CASSLFRPGELFF
TGTGCCAGCAGTTTGTTCCGCCCGGGGGAGCTGTTTTTT